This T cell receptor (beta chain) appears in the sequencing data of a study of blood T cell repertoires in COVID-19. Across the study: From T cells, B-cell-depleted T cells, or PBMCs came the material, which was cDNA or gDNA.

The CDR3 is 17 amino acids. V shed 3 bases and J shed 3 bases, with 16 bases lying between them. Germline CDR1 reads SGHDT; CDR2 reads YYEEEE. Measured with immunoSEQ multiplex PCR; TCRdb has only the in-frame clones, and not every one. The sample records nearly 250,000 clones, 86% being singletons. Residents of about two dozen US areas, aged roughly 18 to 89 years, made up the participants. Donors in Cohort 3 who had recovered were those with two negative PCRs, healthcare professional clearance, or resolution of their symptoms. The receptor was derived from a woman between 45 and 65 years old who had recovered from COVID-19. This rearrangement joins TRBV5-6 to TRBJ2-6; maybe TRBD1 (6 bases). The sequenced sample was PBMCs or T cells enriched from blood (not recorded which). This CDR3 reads CASSYPSGAIGANVLTF. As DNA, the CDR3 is TGTGCCAGCAGCTACCCTTCAGGGGCGATTGGGGCCAACGTCCTGACTTTC. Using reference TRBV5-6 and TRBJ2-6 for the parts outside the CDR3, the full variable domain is DAGVTQSPTHLIKTRGQQVTLRCSPKSGHDTVSWYQQALGQGPQFIFQYYEEEERQRGNFPDRFSGHQFPNYSSELNVNALLLGDSALYLCASSYPSGAIGANVLTFGAGSRLTVL.